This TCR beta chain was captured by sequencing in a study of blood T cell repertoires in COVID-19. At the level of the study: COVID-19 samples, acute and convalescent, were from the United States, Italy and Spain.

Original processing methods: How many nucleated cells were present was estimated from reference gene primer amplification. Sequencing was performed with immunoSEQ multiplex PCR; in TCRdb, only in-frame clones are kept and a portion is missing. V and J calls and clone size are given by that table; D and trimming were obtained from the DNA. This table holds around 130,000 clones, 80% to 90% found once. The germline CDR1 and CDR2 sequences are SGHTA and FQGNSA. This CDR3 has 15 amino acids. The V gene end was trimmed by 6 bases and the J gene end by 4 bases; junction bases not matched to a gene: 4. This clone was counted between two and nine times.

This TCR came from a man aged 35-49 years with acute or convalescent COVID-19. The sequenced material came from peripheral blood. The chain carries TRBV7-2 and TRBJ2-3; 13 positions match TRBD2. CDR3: CASSPGLAGADTQYF. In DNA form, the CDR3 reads TGTGCCAGCAGTCCTGGACTAGCGGGGGCAGATACGCAGTATTTT.